Given below is one TCR beta chain in context. This clone was counted only a few times. The specificity of this receptor is unknown. No clone much larger than this one lies a single base away; base qualities are absent. This entry is derived from a study of cytomegalovirus exposure and HLA in healthy donors (dated by TCRdb to the late 2010s). Background on the whole study: In an earlier analysis of approximately 500 of the donors, 276 Gb of sequence data and 90 million to 120 million unique TCR beta sequences from about 179 million T cells were reported. On average, around 240,000 unique TCR beta nucleotide sequences were sequenced per donor among several hundred genotyped donors of the cohort, with roughly a sixth of those sequences being non-productive. An earlier analysis of approximately 640 of the donors applied high-throughput TCR beta sequencing to assess whether each TCR beta V gene segment acted as functional or pseudogenic. Approximately 330 gigabases of sequencing data and around 85 million unique TCR sequences made up an early release that covered several hundred HLA-typed donors. The study aimed to test whether signatures of past pathogen exposure could be identified by cataloging public T cell receptors. The study used immunosequencing to profile the T cell repertoires of approximately 640 subjects and linked those repertoires to cytomegalovirus serostatus. All discovery cohort repertoires had been generated using a single sequencing platform. Donor age, sex, ethnicity and CMV serostatus were collected together with the repertoire data. A later analysis re-examined previously published TCR beta repertoires from 610 or so donors and added high-resolution HLA genotyping to investigate patterns of TCR occurrence. The study combined high-throughput TCR immunosequencing, statistical association of individual TCRs with disease status, and machine learning to predict cytomegalovirus infection status. Class I and class II HLA loci were covered by the typing at four-digit resolution. The later analysis used no new phenotypic data to find candidate immune exposures, relying instead on TCR beta sequences and their occurrence across donors. Genome-wide SNP genotypes for about 65% of the roughly 670 donors were used in a later genetic analysis, which treated that subset as a discovery cohort. The number of typed donors differed by locus: about 620-630 for A, B, C, DRB1 and DQB1; approximately 540 for DQA1; roughly 600 for DPA1; and roughly 470 for DPB1. Because of strong linkage in the cohort, roughly 5 DR-DQ haplotypes were treated as single units for association and clustering. Of the roughly 390 genotyped donors, approximately 83% fell in the genetic ancestry cluster associated with self-reported Caucasian donors. In addition to the first cohort of several hundred subjects, a separate validation cohort of approximately 130 different subjects was used. Study-wide findings and limitations: Broadly in line with IMGT annotations, most TCR beta V segments showed up in productive rearrangements about 87% or about 30% of the time in an earlier analysis of 450 to 750 of the donors. A further reported finding was that TCR beta sequences accurately predicted the HLA-A and HLA-B alleles for most subjects in the first cohort. A group of highly shared sequence variants was considered likely to be a technical artifact of the sequencing pipeline. In a later genetic analysis, fewer N-insertions in productive TCRs were reported among donors in an Asian-associated ancestry cluster than the approximately 670-donor mean. At a false discovery rate of 0.05, a later analysis linked about 17,000 TCR beta sequences to specific HLA alleles. In a later analysis, HLA-associated TCR beta chains were found to be more clonally expanded and to have lower generation probabilities than equally common non-associated chains. Because counts were too low, seventeen rarely observed V segments, including chromosome 9 orphons, were excluded from the earlier analysis of under 650 of the donors. Correlated functional status among segregating V segments might reflect linkage disequilibrium, but an unknown experimental factor could not be ruled out. Across donors, most TCR sequences were observed very rarely, whereas some public TCRs were present in many individuals. Presence/absence analyses assumed roughly uniform sequencing depth across donors, an assumption that may not hold. Some IMGT-functional V segments, including TRBV6-2 and TRBV6-3, could not be distinguished by the 87-base-pair reads and were therefore excluded. Several of the top co-occurrence clusters appeared to be linked to parvovirus B19, influenza, CMV and Epstein-Barr virus, according to a later analysis. When HLA alleles, especially DR and DQ, strongly co-occurred, TCR associations were difficult to assign to individual alleles. An association between a missense DCLRE1C variant and V-gene and J-gene trimming of TCR beta chains was found in a later genetic analysis and replicated in an independent cohort. Because HLA typing was missing for some donors at each locus, association tests included only the typed subset. A later analysis found that most CMV-associated TCR beta chains appeared HLA-restricted, with HLA associations seemingly driven largely by CMV exposure. A total of 164 TCR beta chains were listed by the study as associated with cytomegalovirus. The classifier was reported to diagnose cytomegalovirus status with high specificity and sensitivity in both the original cohort and the validation cohort. According to the authors, the approach could potentially be generalized to other disease states and immunological phenotypes. A few of the identified cytomegalovirus-associated TCR beta chains were confirmed in vitro to be specific for cytomegalovirus antigens. This cohort had only TCR beta chains sequenced, and the lack of alpha or paired-chain data limited which features could be detected. In a later analysis, the rate of TCR association differed among HLA loci, with DRB1 alleles having the most associated TCRs and HLA-C alleles having the fewest. Immune exposure information for the cohort was limited to CMV serostatus.

The CDR3 contains 14 residues, cysteine and phenylalanine counted. Solely the CDR3 DNA is kept, with 42 bases framed from the first base. Based on the germline V gene, the CDR1 and CDR2 sequences are SGHRS and YFSETQ. Trimming takes 5 bases from V and 5 bases from J, and the germline ends sit 16 bases apart. The cohort was made up of 666 healthy bone marrow donors. At the time of sampling, all cohort members were nominally healthy, though unrecorded immune exposures were likely present. The donor was CMV seronegative and was included in the group of 352 seronegative cohort members. Every donor gave a peripheral blood sample, and the peripheral blood mononuclear cells from that sample were used for TCR beta sequencing. The Qiagen DNeasy Blood Extraction Kit was used to extract genomic DNA from the blood cell samples. Library preparation used the immunoSEQ multiplex PCR assay. A mixture of 60 forward primers for TCR Vbeta segments and 13 reverse primers for TCR Jbeta segments was used in the multiplex PCR. The CDR3 region of rearranged TCR beta genes was amplified from genomic DNA by a multiplex PCR assay. The amplified TCR beta libraries were sequenced on the Illumina HiSeq System as 87-base-pair reads. Regarding the original processing steps: In a later analysis, 80 million or so unique TCR beta chains were counted across the approximately 640 repertoires, and roughly 11 million of these chains were shared by at least two donors. A nearest-neighbor algorithm error-corrected the raw reads and collapsed the reads into unique sequences, merging closely related sequences to remove PCR and sequencing errors. Alignment of CDR3 sequences to IMGT reference sequences was used to assign V, D and J gene segments. For a sequence to be retained, a match of at least six nucleotides was required to both a V gene segment and a J gene segment. Rearrangements were called productive when the CDR3 lacked stop codons and stayed in frame with V and J; all others were non-productive. CDR3 was defined according to IMGT convention as the region running from the second conserved V-encoded cysteine to the conserved J-encoded phenylalanine. The earlier analysis of 450 to 750 of the donors excluded any sequence lacking an unambiguous match to a single V gene segment. An earlier analysis of over 450 of the donors classified V segments as functional when productive rearrangements were above 56.7% and as segregating when the standard deviation between donors was above 5%. A statistical classification framework was built for diagnosing cytomegalovirus status from the catalog of TCR beta chain sequences. V and J gene assignment, in a later analysis, came from comparing TCR nucleotide sequences with IMGT/GENE-DB human TR gene sequences. The TCRdist pipeline was used in a later analysis to assign CDR3 sequences and most-parsimonious VDJ recombination scenarios. In a later analysis, every TCR beta chain was defined by the combination of its CDR3 amino acid sequence and its V-gene family, and reads without a unique V-gene family were dropped. To address suspected cross-contamination and a sequencing artifact, a later analysis removed 592 highly shared, low-generation-probability nucleotide sequences. In a later analysis, a clonal expansion index for each public chain was calculated from normalized within-repertoire ranks of inferred template counts. A later analysis computed generation probabilities with a VDJ recombination model fitted to out-of-frame rearrangements, and checked the results against IGoR. A later analysis scored TCR-TCR, TCR-HLA and TCR-CMV co-occurrence with hypergeometric tests, applying a repertoire-size bias correction to TCR pairs. To estimate false discovery rates, a later analysis permuted the HLA or CMV assignments 20 times. In a later analysis, co-occurring TCRs were grouped using DBSCAN, and TCRdist sequence similarity was added for clustering within HLA-allele-positive subsets. For co-occurrence clustering, repertoires with fewer than 30,000 or more than 120,000 public chains were excluded, along with five repertoires with anomalous nucleotide sharing. In TCRdb, the immuneACCESS table is reduced to in-frame sequences with V and J assigned. These tables do not hold every clone; where another copy was compared, an unresolved V gene accounts for under half, and the others remain unexplained. The V and J calls and clone size are taken from that table; D and trimming were inferred from the DNA. A total of about 150,000 clones appear in this sample, 88% of them only once. The ten top clones hold 0.5% to 0.65% of the sample.

The TCR was taken from a middle-aged woman in good health and CMV-seronegative. The sequenced sample consisted of PBMCs. This chain joins TRBV5-1 to TRBJ1-1, with the D gene too uncertain to name. The nucleotide sequence is given as TGCGCCAGCAGTAAAAACGCCGGCGGTACTGAAGCTTTCTTT. Its coded protein is CASSKNAGGTEAFF.